This TCR beta chain derives from a study of cytomegalovirus exposure and HLA in healthy donors. A multiplex PCR was run with 60 Vbeta primers and 13 Jbeta primers. Method: immunoSEQ multiplex PCR; TCRdb's copy keeps in-frame clones and lacks some. The sample lists around 160,000 clones, roughly 77% occurring once. The CDR3 is 13 amino acids. CDR1 and CDR2 from the germline V gene are SQVTM and ANQGSEA. The V and J ends lost 7 bases and 3 bases, in that order; junction bases with no gene match: 5. The chain joins TRBV29-1 to TRBJ2-1; 8 bases line up with TRBD1. The specimen sequenced was PBMCs. This sequence originates from a man aged 50 to 60 in good health and CMV-seropositive. The CDR3 is CSGRTGIYNEQFF. CDR3 in DNA: TGCAGCGGACGGACAGGGATCTACAATGAGCAGTTCTTC.